This TCR beta chain was captured by sequencing in a study of blood T cell repertoires in COVID-19. Study as a whole: Two negative PCRs, clearance, or symptom resolution characterized the recovered Cohort 3 donors. T cells, B-cell-depleted T cells, or PBMCs supplied cDNA or gDNA.

This CDR3 comprises 16 residues. V lost 6 bases to trimming and J lost 0 bases, with 17 bases between them. Germline V gene data show CDR1 as SGHDT and CDR2 as YYEEEE. Assay: immunoSEQ multiplex PCR; the TCRdb copy retains only in-frame clones and omits some. This table holds some 200,000 clones, roughly nine tenths found once. Adults between roughly 18 and 95 years of age took part from more than 20 US areas. The TCR sequence derives from a woman between 45 and 65 years old in a cohort exposed to, infected with or recovered from COVID-19 (not recorded which). This chain uses TRBV5-6 with TRBJ2-3; tentatively, D is TRBD2 (6 bases). The sample taken for sequencing was PBMCs or T cells enriched from blood (not recorded which). CDR3 bases: TGTGCCAGCACCGAGTTCGGCGGGGCAAGCACAGATACGCAGTATTTT. The encoded protein is CASTEFGGASTDTQYF.